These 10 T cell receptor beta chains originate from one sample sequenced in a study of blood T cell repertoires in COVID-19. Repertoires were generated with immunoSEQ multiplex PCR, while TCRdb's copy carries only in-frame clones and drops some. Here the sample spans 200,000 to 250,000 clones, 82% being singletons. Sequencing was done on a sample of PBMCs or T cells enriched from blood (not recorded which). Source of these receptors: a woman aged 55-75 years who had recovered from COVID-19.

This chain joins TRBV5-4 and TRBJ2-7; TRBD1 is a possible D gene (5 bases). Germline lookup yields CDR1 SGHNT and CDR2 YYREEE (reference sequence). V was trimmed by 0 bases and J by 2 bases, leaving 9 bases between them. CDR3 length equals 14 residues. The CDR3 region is CASSLGGDTYEQYF. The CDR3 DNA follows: TGTGCCAGCAGCTTGGGGGGCGATACCTACGAGCAGTACTTC.

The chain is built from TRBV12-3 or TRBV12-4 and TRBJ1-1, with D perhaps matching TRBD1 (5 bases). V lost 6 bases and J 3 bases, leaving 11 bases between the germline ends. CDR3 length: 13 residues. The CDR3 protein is CASRWGIDTEAFF. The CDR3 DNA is TGTGCCAGCAGGTGGGGCATTGACACTGAAGCTTTCTTT.

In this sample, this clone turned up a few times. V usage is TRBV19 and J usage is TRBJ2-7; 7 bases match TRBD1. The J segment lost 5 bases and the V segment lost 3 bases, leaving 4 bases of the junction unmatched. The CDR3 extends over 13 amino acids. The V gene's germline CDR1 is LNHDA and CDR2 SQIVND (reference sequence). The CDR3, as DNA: TGTGCCAGTAGTATGACAGGGACCCACGAGCAGTACTTC. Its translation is CASSMTGTHEQYF.

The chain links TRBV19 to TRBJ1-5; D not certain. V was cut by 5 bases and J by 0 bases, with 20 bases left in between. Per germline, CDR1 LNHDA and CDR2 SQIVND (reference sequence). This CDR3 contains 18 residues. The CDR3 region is CASSHGTITEISNQPQHF. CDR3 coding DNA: TGTGCCAGTAGTCATGGAACTATAACGGAGATTAGCAATCAGCCCCAGCATTTT.

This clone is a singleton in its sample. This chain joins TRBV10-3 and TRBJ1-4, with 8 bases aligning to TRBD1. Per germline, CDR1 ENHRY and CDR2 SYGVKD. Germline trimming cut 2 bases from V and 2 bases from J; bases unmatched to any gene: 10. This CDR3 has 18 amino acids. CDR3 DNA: TGTGCCATCAGTGAGGGCAGGGGGCAAGGTGGGACTAATGAAAAACTGTTTTTT. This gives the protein CAISEGRGQGGTNEKLFF.

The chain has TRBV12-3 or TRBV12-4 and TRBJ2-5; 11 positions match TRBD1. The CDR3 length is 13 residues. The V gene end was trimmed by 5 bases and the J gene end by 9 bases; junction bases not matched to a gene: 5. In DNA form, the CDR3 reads TGTGCCAGCAGTCCCGGGACAGGGGGTTCCCAGTACTTC. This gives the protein CASSPGTGGSQYF.

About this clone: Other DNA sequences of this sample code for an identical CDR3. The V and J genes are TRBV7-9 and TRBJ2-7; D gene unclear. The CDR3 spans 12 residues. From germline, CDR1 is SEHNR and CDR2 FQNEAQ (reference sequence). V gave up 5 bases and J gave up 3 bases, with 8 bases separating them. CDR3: CASSLISYEQYF. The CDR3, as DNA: TGTGCCAGCAGCCTTATCAGCTACGAGCAGTACTTC.

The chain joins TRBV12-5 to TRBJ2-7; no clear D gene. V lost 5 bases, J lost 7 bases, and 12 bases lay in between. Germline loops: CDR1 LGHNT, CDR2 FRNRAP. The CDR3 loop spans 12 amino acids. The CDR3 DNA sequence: TGTGCTAGTGGTCCTCGTGTCCAGGAGCAGTACTTC. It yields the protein CASGPRVQEQYF.

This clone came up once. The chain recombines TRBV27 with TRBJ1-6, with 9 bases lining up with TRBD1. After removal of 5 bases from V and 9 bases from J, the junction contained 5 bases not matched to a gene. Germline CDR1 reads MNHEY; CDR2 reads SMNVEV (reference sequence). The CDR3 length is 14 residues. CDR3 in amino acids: CASSHPDRGSPLHF. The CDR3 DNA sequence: TGTGCCAGCAGTCATCCGGACAGGGGTTCACCCCTCCACTTT.

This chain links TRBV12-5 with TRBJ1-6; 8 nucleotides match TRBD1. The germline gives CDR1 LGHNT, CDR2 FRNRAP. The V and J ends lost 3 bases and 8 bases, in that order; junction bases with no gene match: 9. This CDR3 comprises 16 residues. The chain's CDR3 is CASGFSWTGTDSPLHF. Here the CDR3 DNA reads TGTGCTAGTGGTTTCAGCTGGACAGGGACCGATTCACCCCTCCACTTT. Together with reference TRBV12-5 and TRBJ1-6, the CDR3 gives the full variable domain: DARVTQTPRHKVTEMGQEVTMRCQPILGHNTVFWYRQTMMQGLELLAYFRNRAPLDDSGMPKDRFSAEMPDATLATLKIQPSEPRDSAVYFCASGFSWTGTDSPLHFGNGTRLTVT.